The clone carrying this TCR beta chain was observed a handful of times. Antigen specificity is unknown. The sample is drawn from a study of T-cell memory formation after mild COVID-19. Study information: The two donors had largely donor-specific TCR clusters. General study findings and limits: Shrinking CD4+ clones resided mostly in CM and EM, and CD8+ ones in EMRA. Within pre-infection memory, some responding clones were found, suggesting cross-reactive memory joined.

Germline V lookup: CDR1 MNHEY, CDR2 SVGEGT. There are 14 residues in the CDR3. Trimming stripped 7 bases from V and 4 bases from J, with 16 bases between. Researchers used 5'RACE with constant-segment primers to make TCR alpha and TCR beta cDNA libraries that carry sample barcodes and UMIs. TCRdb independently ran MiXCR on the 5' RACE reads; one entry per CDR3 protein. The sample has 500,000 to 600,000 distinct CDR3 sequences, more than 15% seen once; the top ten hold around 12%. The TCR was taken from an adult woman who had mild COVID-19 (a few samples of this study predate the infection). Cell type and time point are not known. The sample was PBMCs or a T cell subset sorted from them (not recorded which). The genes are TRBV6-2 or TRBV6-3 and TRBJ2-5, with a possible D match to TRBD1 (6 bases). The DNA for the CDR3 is TGTGCCAGCACCAATATCCTACAGGGAGAGACCCAGTACTTC. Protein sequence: CASTNILQGETQYF.